What follows is one T cell receptor (beta chain) and its context. The data are from a study of sequential checkpoint blockade in melanoma. Study context: Randomization was 1:1 between first-line nivolumab→ipilimumab and ipilimumab→nivolumab. Maintenance nivolumab came after either treatment sequence.

Indicated treatment: randomized to nivolumab then ipilimumab (arm A) or the reverse (arm B). None of the patients previously received DNA-damaging chemotherapy. Sorted cells were live CD3+CD8+, lacking CD19 and CD56, from PBMCs. Repertoires were generated with immunoSEQ multiplex PCR, while TCRdb's copy carries only in-frame clones and drops some. Of about 20,000 clones listed, around four fifths are singletons. V lost 2 bases to trimming and J lost 4 bases, with 6 bases between them. Germline CDR1 and CDR2: KGHSH and LQKENI. The length of the CDR3 is 12 residues. Sequenced here: CD8+ T cells sorted from blood (inferred from file names), sampled from a patient given nivolumab and ipilimumab in sequence. The clonotype was recovered from a human donor with melanoma. The chain recombines TRBV18 with TRBJ2-7; D gene uncertain. DNA of the CDR3: TGTGCCAGCTCACCAGAGAGTTACGAGCAGTACTTC. Its translation: CASSPESYEQYF. The whole variable domain, remainder taken from reference TRBV18 and TRBJ2-7, is NAGVMQNPRHLVRRRGQEARLRCSPMKGHSHVYWYRQLPEEGLKFMVYLQKENIIDESGMPKERFSAEFPKEGPSILRIQQVVRGDSAAYFCASSPESYEQYFGPGTRLTVT.